This entry features one T cell receptor (beta chain) sequence. This record comes from a study of blood T cell repertoires in COVID-19. The overall study: Sample material is recorded as cDNA or gDNA derived from T cells, B-cell-depleted T cells, or PBMCs.

The germline CDR1 and CDR2 sequences are KGHSH and LQKENI. The CDR3 extends over 18 amino acids. The ends were cut back, 6 bases at V and 0 bases at J, with 21 bases in the middle. Under the authors' procedure: Amplification from reference gene primers served as the basis for estimated nucleated cell counts. Libraries were prepared by immunoSEQ multiplex PCR; TCRdb keeps only in-frame clonotypes and omits some of them. V and J calls and clone size follow that table, whereas D and trimming were derived from the DNA. The table lists about 250,000 clones, 70% to 90% of them singletons. The chain combines TRBV18 with TRBJ2-4; tentative D call: TRBD1 (6 bases). The origin of this receptor is a woman aged 30 to 39 with acute or convalescent COVID-19. The sequencing sample was made of peripheral blood. DNA of the CDR3: TGTGCCAGCTCGCTCCGGGACACAGGTTTGCTAGCCAAAAACATTCAGTACTTC. Its translation: CASSLRDTGLLAKNIQYF. Together with reference TRBV18 and TRBJ2-4, the CDR3 gives the full variable domain: NAGVMQNPRHLVRRRGQEARLRCSPMKGHSHVYWYRQLPEEGLKFMVYLQKENIIDESGMPKERFSAEFPKEGPSILRIQQVVRGDSAAYFCASSLRDTGLLAKNIQYFGAGTRLSVL.